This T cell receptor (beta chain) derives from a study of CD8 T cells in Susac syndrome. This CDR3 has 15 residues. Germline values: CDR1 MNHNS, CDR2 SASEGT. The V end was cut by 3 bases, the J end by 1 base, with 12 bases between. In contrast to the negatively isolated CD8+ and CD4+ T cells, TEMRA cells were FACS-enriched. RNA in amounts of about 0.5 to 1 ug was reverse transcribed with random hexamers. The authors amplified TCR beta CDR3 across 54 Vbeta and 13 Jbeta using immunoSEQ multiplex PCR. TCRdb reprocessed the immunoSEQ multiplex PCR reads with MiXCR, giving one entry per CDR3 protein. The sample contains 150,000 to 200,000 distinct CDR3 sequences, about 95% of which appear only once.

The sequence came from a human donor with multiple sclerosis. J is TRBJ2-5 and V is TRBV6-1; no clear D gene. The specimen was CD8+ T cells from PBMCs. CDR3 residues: CASSDPGWTQETQYF. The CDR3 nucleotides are TGTGCCAGCAGTGACCCAGGTTGGACCCAAGAGACCCAGTACTTC.